One sample yielded the 23 T cell receptor beta chains listed below, sequenced in a study of cytomegalovirus exposure and HLA in healthy donors. Vbeta (60) and Jbeta (13) primers were used in the PCR. Generated by immunoSEQ multiplex PCR, the TCRdb table keeps only in-frame clones and is missing some. The sample holds about 150,000 clones, over 60% seen once. Sequences were obtained from PBMCs. The origin of the receptors is a man aged 40-50 years in good health and CMV-seronegative.

This sequence joins TRBV6-5 and TRBJ2-7; TRBD2 agrees at 14 bases. The CDR3 has 15 amino acids. CDR1 and CDR2 from the germline V gene are MNHEY and SVGAGI. J lost 5 bases, V lost 6 bases, and 6 bases had no gene match. The chain's CDR3 is CASSPGLAGAHEQYF. For the CDR3, the DNA is TGTGCCAGCAGCCCGGGACTAGCGGGAGCCCACGAGCAGTACTTC.

This clone was detected only once. This rearrangement joins TRBV5-1 to TRBJ2-7, with TRBD1 matching 9 bases. Germline V gives CDR1 SGHRS, CDR2 YFSETQ. Trimming cost V 3 bases and J 3 bases; bases outside gene matches: 1. The CDR3 has 13 amino acids. This CDR3 is CASSWDRDYEQYF. CDR3 in DNA: TGCGCCAGCAGCTGGGACAGGGACTACGAGCAGTACTTC.

V is TRBV9 and J is TRBJ1-5; D gene ambiguous. The V end lost 0 bases, the J end lost 0 bases, and 7 bases lay between the germline ends. The CDR3 is 15 residues long. Germline V gene lookup returns CDR1 SGDLS and CDR2 YYNGEE. CDR3 in amino acids: CASSVGGVSNQPQHF. The CDR3 nucleotides are TGTGCCAGCAGCGTAGGAGGAGTTAGCAATCAGCCCCAGCATTTT.

The chain recombines TRBV15 with TRBJ1-3; no reliable D call. The CDR3 runs to 14 residues. V lost 2 bases, J lost 3 bases, and 8 bases lay in between. CDR1 and CDR2 from the germline V gene are LNHNV and YYDKDF (reference sequence). The CDR3 is CATSRPAGGNTIYF. CDR3 sequence (DNA): TGTGCCACCAGCAGACCGGCAGGTGGAAACACCATATATTTT. Using reference TRBV15 and TRBJ1-3 for the parts outside the CDR3, the full variable domain is DAMVIQNPRYQVTQFGKPVTLSCSQTLNHNVMYWYQQKSSQAPKLLFHYYDKDFNNEADTPDNFQSRRPNTSFCFLDIRSPGLGDTAMYLCATSRPAGGNTIYFGEGSWLTVV.

This clone was counted a few times. This rearrangement joins TRBV4-1 to TRBJ1-1; 7 bases line up with TRBD1. The CDR3 is 18 residues long. Germline CDR1 is MGHRA and CDR2 is YSYEKL. The trim removed 0 bases at V and 1 base at J, leaving 11 bases unmatched. CDR3 sequence reads: CASSQEDREVVGNTEAFF. For the CDR3, the DNA is TGCGCCAGCAGCCAAGAAGACAGGGAGGTGGTAGGGAACACTGAAGCTTTCTTT.

CDR3 in DNA: TGCGCCAGCAGCGTGACCGGGACAGGGACCTACGAGCAGTACTTC. It encodes CASSVTGTGTYEQYF. This chain joins TRBV5-1 and TRBJ2-7, with 9 nucleotides matching TRBD1. Losses at the gene ends were 4 bases for V and 2 bases for J; bases not matched to a gene: 7. In germline, CDR1 is SGHRS, CDR2 YFSETQ. This CDR3 spans 15 amino acids. The whole variable domain, filled in from reference TRBV5-1 and TRBJ2-7, reads KAGVTQTPRYLIKTRGQQVTLSCSPISGHRSVSWYQQTPGQGLQFLFEYFSETQRNKGNFPGRFSGRQFSNSRSEMNVSTLELGDSALYLCASSVTGTGTYEQYFGPGTRLTVT.

With regard to this clone: One end of the junction fails to match germline, which may point to a read error. This chain uses TRBV30 with TRBJ1-5, with D possibly matching TRBD1 (5 bases). The length of the CDR3 is 16 residues. Germline V gene data show CDR1 as GTSNPN and CDR2 as SVGIG (reference sequence). The CDR3 nucleotides read TGTGCCTGGAGTGTCGGGCTCTCCCAGGGAAATCAGCCCCAGAATTTT. This gives the protein CAWSVGLSQGNQPQNF.

The V gene is TRBV29-1, the J gene TRBJ2-1, with 13 positions matching TRBD2. CDR1 SQVTM and CDR2 ANQGSEA come from the germline V gene. J gave up 8 bases and V 7 bases, and 11 bases lay outside the gene matches. The CDR3 is 15 residues long. CDR3 sequence: CSGGHRTSGSDEQFF. The DNA for the CDR3 is TGCAGCGGGGGCCATAGGACTAGCGGGAGCGATGAGCAGTTCTTC.

The rearrangement uses TRBV7-9 and TRBJ2-1; 10 nucleotides match TRBD1. CDR1 is SEHNR, CDR2 FQNEAQ, per germline (reference sequence). J lost 6 bases, V lost 5 bases, and 10 bases had no gene match. The CDR3 has 16 amino acids. The CDR3 protein is CASSRPGTGEGNEQFF. Here the CDR3 DNA reads TGTGCCAGCAGCCGCCCCGGGACAGGGGAGGGCAATGAGCAGTTCTTC.

V and J are TRBV9 and TRBJ2-2; 7 bases align to TRBD1. Unmatched junction bases numbered 3, after V lost 3 bases and J lost 1 base. The CDR3 totals 15 residues. CDR1 and CDR2 (germline): SGDLS, YYNGEE. CDR3 in DNA: TGTGCCAGCAGCGCAAGGACAGGGAACACCGGGGAGCTGTTTTTT. Protein: CASSARTGNTGELFF.

The J gene is TRBJ1-5, the V gene TRBV4-1; D is unresolved. Germline values: CDR1 MGHRA, CDR2 YSYEKL. The CDR3 runs to 15 residues. V lost 0 bases and J 1 base, leaving 7 bases between the germline ends. The CDR3 DNA reads TGCGCCAGCAGCCAAGATGCGAGAAGCAATCAGCCCCAGCATTTT. Encoded protein: CASSQDARSNQPQHF.

CDR3 residues: CASTGTSGYNEQFF. DNA of the CDR3: TGTGCCAGTACCGGGACTAGCGGATACAATGAGCAGTTCTTC. This chain links TRBV2 with TRBJ2-1; 11 bases align to TRBD2. Trimming removed 9 bases from V and 4 bases from J; junction bases left unmatched: 5. The CDR3 runs 14 residues. Germline CDR1 and CDR2: SNHLY and FYNNEI.

This clone was seen a single time. The chain combines TRBV5-4 with TRBJ2-5; no firm D call. There are 14 residues in the CDR3. Trimming removed 1 base from V and 1 base from J, with 8 bases in between. Germline CDR1 and CDR2: SGHNT and YYREEE (reference sequence). The CDR3 nucleotides read TGTGCCAGCAGCTTGATAAGCGTCCAAGAGACCCAGTACTTC. This gives the protein CASSLISVQETQYF.

The chain is built from TRBV19 and TRBJ2-5, with D perhaps TRBD1 (6 bases). This CDR3 region has 14 residues. Germline V gene lookup returns CDR1 LNHDA and CDR2 SQIVND (reference sequence). V lost 6 bases and J lost 2, with 13 bases in between. CDR3 coding DNA: TGTGCCAGTAGCACAGGACAGCCACAAGAGACCCAGTACTTC. Residues: CASSTGQPQETQYF.

The gene calls are TRBV6-1 and TRBJ1-1; D is undetermined. The CDR3 runs to 14 residues. The ends were cut back, 3 bases at V and 1 base at J, with 9 bases in the middle. Looked up from germline, CDR1 is MNHNS and CDR2 is SASEGT. The CDR3 coding sequence is TGTGCCAGCAGTGATTTGTCGGGGAACACTGAAGCTTTCTTT. Translating it yields CASSDLSGNTEAFF.

The gene calls are TRBV21-1 and TRBJ2-3; no DNA check was done on the table's D call, TRBD2. TRBV21-1 is labeled a pseudogene. The CDR3 is 16 residues long. In DNA form, the CDR3 reads TGTGCCAGCAGCAAGAGCGGGGGCCTACCCACAGATACGCAGTATTTT. This sequence encodes CASSKSGGLPTDTQYF.

The genes are TRBV5-6 and TRBJ1-1; D unclear. From germline, CDR1 is SGHDT and CDR2 YYEEEE. The V end was cut by 0 bases, the J end by 6 bases, with 12 bases between. CDR3 length: 14 residues. The CDR3 nucleotides are TGTGCCAGCAGCTTGGATCTGCGGAGGGCTGAAGCTTTCTTT. Encoded protein: CASSLDLRRAEAFF. Supplemented by reference TRBV5-6 and TRBJ1-1, the full variable domain reads DAGVTQSPTHLIKTRGQQVTLRCSPKSGHDTVSWYQQALGQGPQFIFQYYEEEERQRGNFPDRFSGHQFPNYSSELNVNALLLGDSALYLCASSLDLRRAEAFFGQGTRLTVV.

DNA of the CDR3: TGTGCCAGCAGCGTGGATCTAGCGGGAGGCGAGCAGTTCTTC. This gives the protein CASSVDLAGGEQFF. V is TRBV9 and J is TRBJ2-1; 11 positions agree with TRBD2. With 2 bases clipped from V and 10 bases from J, the junction kept 5 bases outside the gene matches. The CDR3 consists of 14 residues. Germline lookup yields CDR1 SGDLS and CDR2 YYNGEE. The full variable domain, with the rest looked up from reference TRBV9 and TRBJ2-1, is DSGVTQTPKHLITATGQRVTLRCSPRSGDLSVYWYQQSLDQGLQFLIQYYNGEERAKGNILERFSAQQFPDLHSELNLSSLELGDSALYFCASSVDLAGGEQFFGPGTRLTVL.

This chain links TRBV15 with TRBJ1-5, with D perhaps matching TRBD1 (6 bases). The CDR3 covers 15 residues. The V and J ends lost 4 bases and 7 bases respectively, with 17 bases between them. The germline gives CDR1 LNHNV, CDR2 YYDKDF (reference sequence). The CDR3 bases are TGTGCCACCAGCAAACAACAGGGAAGGGACCAGCCCCAGCATTTT. Its protein product is CATSKQQGRDQPQHF.

The chain has TRBV4-1 and TRBJ1-6; 9 bases are shared with TRBD1. CDR1 and CDR2 from the germline V gene are MGHRA and YSYEKL. V was pared by 1 base and J by 7 bases, with 5 bases of the junction left unmatched. The CDR3 is 16 amino acids. CDR3 sequence reads: CASSQVPGTGNSPLHF. The CDR3 DNA sequence: TGCGCCAGCAGCCAAGTCCCCGGGACAGGGAATTCACCCCTCCACTTT.

As to this clone: As the CDR3 is not closed by the conserved phenylalanine or tryptophan, this likely results from a read error. It is unclear where the CDR3 begins or ends on the DNA, so no DNA is shown, and the CDR3 is as TCRdb lists it. V gene TRBV2 combines with J gene TRBJ2-7; the table calls TRBD1, which could not be checked here. The germline V gene encodes CDR1 SNHLY and CDR2 FYNNEI. Both ends counted, the CDR3 spans 11 residues. This CDR3 is CASSEAHTQKM.

The rearrangement joins TRBV19 to TRBJ1-2; 10 nucleotides line up with TRBD1. The J segment lost 7 bases and the V segment lost 4 bases, leaving 6 bases of the junction unmatched. Germline assignment: CDR1 LNHDA and CDR2 SQIVND (reference sequence). The CDR3 runs 14 residues. The CDR3: CASSTQTGGLGYTF. CDR3 sequence (DNA): TGTGCCAGTAGTACACAGACAGGGGGCCTTGGCTACACCTTC. Together with reference TRBV19 and TRBJ1-2, the CDR3 gives the full variable domain: DGGITQSPKYLFRKEGQNVTLSCEQNLNHDAMYWYRQDPGQGLRLIYYSQIVNDFQKGDIAEGYSVSREKKESFPLTVTSAQKNPTAFYLCASSTQTGGLGYTFGSGTRLTVV.

The rearrangement links TRBV7-8 to TRBJ2-3, with D possibly TRBD2 on 6 matching bases. V lost 2 bases to trimming and J lost 5 bases, with 20 bases between them. Germline values: CDR1 SGHVS, CDR2 FQNEAQ. The CDR3 is 17 residues long. The CDR3 reads CASSLRPGLRIGDTQYF. The CDR3 nucleotides are TGTGCCAGCAGCTTAAGACCGGGACTGCGAATAGGAGATACGCAGTATTTT.